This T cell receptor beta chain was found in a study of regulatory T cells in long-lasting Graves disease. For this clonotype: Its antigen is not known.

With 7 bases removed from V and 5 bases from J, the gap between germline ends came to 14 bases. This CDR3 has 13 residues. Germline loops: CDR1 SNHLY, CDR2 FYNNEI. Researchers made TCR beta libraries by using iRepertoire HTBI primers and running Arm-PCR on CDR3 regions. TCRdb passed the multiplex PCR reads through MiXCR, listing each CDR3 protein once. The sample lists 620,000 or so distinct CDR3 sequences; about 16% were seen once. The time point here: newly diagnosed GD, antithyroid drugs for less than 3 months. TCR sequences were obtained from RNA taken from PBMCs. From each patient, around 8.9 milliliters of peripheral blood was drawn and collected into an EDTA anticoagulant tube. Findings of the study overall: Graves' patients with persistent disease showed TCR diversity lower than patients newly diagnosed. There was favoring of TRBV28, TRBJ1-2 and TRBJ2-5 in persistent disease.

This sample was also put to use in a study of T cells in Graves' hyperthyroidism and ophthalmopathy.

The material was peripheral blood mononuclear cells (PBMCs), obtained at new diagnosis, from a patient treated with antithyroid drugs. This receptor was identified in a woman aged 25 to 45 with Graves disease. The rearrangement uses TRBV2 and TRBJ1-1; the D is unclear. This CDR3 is CASIRRGGTEAFF. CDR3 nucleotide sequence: TGTGCCAGCATACGCCGGGGAGGGACTGAAGCTTTCTTT.